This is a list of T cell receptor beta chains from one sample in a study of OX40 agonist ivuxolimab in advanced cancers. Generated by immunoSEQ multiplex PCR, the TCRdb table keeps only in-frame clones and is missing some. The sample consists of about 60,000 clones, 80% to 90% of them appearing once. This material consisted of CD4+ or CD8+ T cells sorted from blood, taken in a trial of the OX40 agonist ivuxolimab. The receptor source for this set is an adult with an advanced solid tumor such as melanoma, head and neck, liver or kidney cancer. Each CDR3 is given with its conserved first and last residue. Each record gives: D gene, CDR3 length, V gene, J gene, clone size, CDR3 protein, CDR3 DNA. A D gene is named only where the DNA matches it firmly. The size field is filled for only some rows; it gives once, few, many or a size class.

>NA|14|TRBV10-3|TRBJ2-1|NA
CAITDSGDNNEQFF
TGTGCCATCACCGATTCCGGGGACAACAATGAGCAGTTCTTC
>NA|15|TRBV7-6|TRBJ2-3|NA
CASSSPAGRTDTQYF
TGTGCCAGCAGCTCCCCCGCGGGCCGCACAGATACGCAGTATTTT
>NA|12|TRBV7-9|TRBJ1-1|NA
CASSFVNTEAFF
TGTGCCAGCAGCTTCGTCAACACTGAAGCTTTCTTT
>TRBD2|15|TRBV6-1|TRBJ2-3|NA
CASRWAGGSTDTQYF
TGTGCCAGCAGGTGGGCGGGGGGGAGCACAGATACGCAGTATTTT
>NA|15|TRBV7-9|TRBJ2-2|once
CASSSKTGQTGELFF
TGTGCCAGCAGCTCCAAGACAGGTCAAACCGGGGAGCTGTTTTTT
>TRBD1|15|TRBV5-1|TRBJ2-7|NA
CASSPRTGAGGEQYF
TGCGCCAGCAGCCCACGGACAGGGGCAGGAGGAGAGCAGTACTTC
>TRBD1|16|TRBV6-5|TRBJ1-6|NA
CASSYSLTGGNSPLHF
TGTGCCAGCAGTTACTCCCTGACAGGGGGGAATTCACCCCTCCACTTT
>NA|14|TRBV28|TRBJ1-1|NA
CASSLLTDSTEAFF
TGTGCCAGCAGTTTACTAACTGACAGCACTGAAGCTTTCTTT
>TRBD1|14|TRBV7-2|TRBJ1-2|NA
CASSPEPGQYGYTF
TGTGCCAGCAGCCCCGAACCGGGACAGTATGGCTACACCTTC
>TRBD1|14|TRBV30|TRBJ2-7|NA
CAWSVLGQGAEQYF
TGTGCCTGGAGTGTTTTGGGACAGGGGGCCGAGCAGTACTTC
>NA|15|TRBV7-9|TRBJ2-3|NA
CASQTGTLSTDTQYF
TGTGCCAGTCAGACCGGGACACTTAGCACAGATACGCAGTATTTT
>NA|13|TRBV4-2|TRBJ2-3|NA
CASSLGVGDTQYF
TGTGCCAGCAGCCTGGGGGTAGGAGATACGCAGTATTTT
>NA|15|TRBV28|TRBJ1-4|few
CASSSSGKANEKLFF
TGTGCCAGCAGTTCATCAGGGAAGGCTAATGAAAAACTGTTTTTT
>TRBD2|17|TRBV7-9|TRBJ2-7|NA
CASSLAASGRASYEQYF
TGTGCCAGCAGCTTAGCGGCTAGCGGGAGGGCCAGCTACGAGCAGTACTTC
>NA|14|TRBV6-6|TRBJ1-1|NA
CASSYGGAVTEAFF
TGTGCCAGCAGTTACGGGGGGGCGGTCACTGAAGCTTTCTTT
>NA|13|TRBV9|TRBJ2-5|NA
CASSVRGQETQYF
TGTGCCAGCAGCGTACGGGGTCAAGAGACCCAGTACTTC
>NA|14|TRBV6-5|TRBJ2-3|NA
CASSQGRDTDTQYF
TGTGCCAGCAGCCAGGGCAGGGACACAGATACGCAGTATTTT
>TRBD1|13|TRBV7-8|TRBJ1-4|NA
CASSQTGSGKLFF
TGTGCCAGCAGCCAGACAGGGTCGGGAAAACTGTTTTTT